The following is a T cell receptor (beta chain) sequence with its context. Its antigen remains unidentified. These data originate in a study of cytomegalovirus exposure and HLA in healthy donors. Looking at the study overall: Samples from HLA-typed donors yielded about 85 million unique TCRs in an early data release. Ancestry clustering placed 70% to 90% of around 400 genotyped donors in the Caucasian-associated cluster. Study-level results: Rare TCR sequences predominated, though certain public TCRs were found in many donors. When analyzed later, a missense DCLRE1C variant was found to be linked to TCR beta V- and J-gene trimming.

V shed 5 bases and J shed 3 bases, with 16 bases lying between them. Germline lookup yields CDR1 SGHNT and CDR2 YENEEA. The CDR3 covers 15 residues. Primers: 60 Vbeta forward and 13 Jbeta reverse. Profiled with immunoSEQ multiplex PCR; TCRdb holds only in-frame clones, not every one. The sample holds around 140,000 clones, 9.7% seen once. This sequence originates from a man aged 45-60 years in good health and CMV-seronegative. The material sequenced was PBMCs. The chain uses TRBV11-3 and TRBJ1-1; D not certain. The CDR3 reads CASSPGGPRHTEAFF. In nucleotides, the CDR3 is TGTGCCAGCAGCCCCGGCGGCCCAAGGCACACTGAAGCTTTCTTT.